Below, 9 T cell receptor beta chains from the same sample are listed, as sequenced in a study of chemoradiotherapy in HPV16-positive cancers. The assay was immunoSEQ multiplex PCR, and TCRdb's table has in-frame clones only and misses some. The top ten clones hold over 9.5% of a sample with more than 15,000 clones, approximately 79% of them seen once. This material was acquired from a patient who underwent chemoradiotherapy. These receptors all come from a human donor with HPV-associated anogenital cancer.

The rearrangement joins TRBV11-3 to TRBJ2-7, with unresolved D. The CDR3 consists of 12 residues. Germline assignment: CDR1 SGHNT and CDR2 YENEEA. The V end was cut by 1 base, the J end by 7 bases, with 8 bases between. The CDR3 bases are TGTGCCAGCAGCTTAGGCCCTCGGGAGCAGTACTTC. As protein: CASSLGPREQYF. Using reference TRBV11-3 and TRBJ2-7 for the parts outside the CDR3, the full variable domain is EAGVVQSPRYKIIEKKQPVAFWCNPISGHNTLYWYLQNLGQGPELLIRYENEEAVDDSQLPKDRFSAERLKGVDSTLKIQPAELGDSAVYLCASSLGPREQYFGPGTRLTVT.

V is TRBV27 and J is TRBJ2-3; D unresolved. Trimming pared 5 bases from V and 5 bases from J, leaving 8 bases between. The germline CDR1 and CDR2 sequences are MNHEY and SMNVEV (reference sequence). This CDR3 is 12 amino acids long. The CDR3 DNA sequence: TGTGCCAGCAGTCCGAATGGAGATACGCAGTATTTT. Its translation: CASSPNGDTQYF.

This clone was seen more than once but under ten times. The J gene is TRBJ2-1, the V gene TRBV2; unclear D gene. The CDR3 is 15 residues long. Trimming pared 3 bases from V and 3 bases from J, leaving 12 bases between. Germline values: CDR1 SNHLY, CDR2 FYNNEI. The CDR3 DNA reads TGTGCCAGCAGTGATCTGGGATCCGTCTACAATGAGCAGTTCTTC. Translating gives CASSDLGSVYNEQFF. Supplemented by reference TRBV2 and TRBJ2-1, the full variable domain reads EPEVTQTPSHQVTQMGQEVILRCVPISNHLYFYWYRQILGQKVEFLVSFYNNEISEKSEIFDDQFSVERPDGSNFTLKIRSTKLEDSAMYFCASSDLGSVYNEQFFGPGTRLTVL.

This chain links TRBV7-9 with TRBJ2-7; TRBD1 agrees at 8 bases. Germline V gene data show CDR1 as SEHNR and CDR2 as FQNEAQ (reference sequence). The CDR3 totals 16 residues. V gave up 3 bases and J gave up 2 bases; unmatched junction bases: 9. The CDR3 DNA reads as TGTGCCAGCAGCTTCAGGGGGGACAGGTCCGCCTACGAGCAGTACTTC. Translated, it gives CASSFRGDRSAYEQYF.

This rearrangement joins TRBV30 to TRBJ2-7, with a tentative D call TRBD2 (5 bases). CDR3 length equals 13 residues. Trimming took off 5 bases at V and 3 bases at J, with 14 bases between the two ends. Germline CDR1 and CDR2: GTSNPN and SVGIG (reference sequence). CDR3 region: CAWSGLGNYEQYF. DNA of the CDR3: TGTGCCTGGTCGGGATTGGGAAACTACGAGCAGTACTTC.

The rearrangement uses TRBV2 and TRBJ2-2; D not certain. Germline CDR1 and CDR2: SNHLY and FYNNEI. With 6 bases removed from V and 7 bases from J, the gap between germline ends came to 9 bases. The CDR3 extends over 12 amino acids. The CDR3 protein is CASSRFGGELFF. CDR3 coding DNA: TGTGCCAGCAGCCGGTTTGGCGGGGAGCTGTTTTTT.

V and J are TRBV5-1 and TRBJ1-1; D is undetermined. The germline V gene has CDR1 SGHRS and CDR2 YFSETQ. The V gene lost 0 bases and the J gene lost 0 bases, with 6 bases spanning the gap. CDR3 length: 14 amino acids. Written as DNA, the CDR3 is TGCGCCAGCAGCTTGGGGGTAATGAACACTGAAGCTTTCTTT. As protein: CASSLGVMNTEAFF.

The chain links TRBV5-1 to TRBJ2-7; no definite D call. The germline V gene has CDR1 SGHRS and CDR2 YFSETQ. The CDR3 length is 13 residues. V lost 4 bases and J 0 bases, leaving 8 bases between the germline ends. The CDR3 sequence is CASSISSSYEQYF. In DNA form, the CDR3 reads TGCGCCAGCAGCATATCGAGCTCCTACGAGCAGTACTTC.

The chain joins TRBV6-1 to TRBJ1-1, with D perhaps matching TRBD1 (5 bases). The germline V gene encodes CDR1 MNHNS and CDR2 SASEGT. The CDR3 covers 15 residues. Trimming stripped 3 bases from V and 1 base from J, with 12 bases between. The CDR3 spells CASSDLGRANTEAFF. The CDR3 bases are TGTGCCAGCAGTGACCTTGGCAGGGCGAACACTGAAGCTTTCTTT.